The 8 T cell receptor beta chains reported below all come from one sample, sequenced in a study of Graves' ophthalmopathy and Graves' hyperthyroidism. Amplification of the TCR beta CDR3 regions used RNA transcripts (as template). Second-round multiplex PCR followed a first-round RT-PCR using HTBI primers. Using its own MiXCR run on the multiplex PCR reads, TCRdb lists one record per CDR3 protein. The sample records roughly 420,000 distinct CDR3 sequences, under 25% being singletons. Specimen: peripheral blood. These receptors were collected from a woman between 18 and 30 years old with stable Graves' hyperthyroidism.

Details on this clonotype: It may be a read error: a sequence one base away is much more abundant. The chain combines TRBV6-1 with TRBJ1-1; D is unresolved. This CDR3 comprises 12 residues. With 6 bases removed from V and 4 bases from J, the gap between germline ends came to 9 bases. Per the germline V gene, CDR1 is MNHNS and CDR2 is SASEGT. The CDR3 here is CASSDWGTEAFF. In DNA, the CDR3 is TGTGCCAGCAGCGACTGGGGCACTGAAGCTTTCTTT.

Ten or more counts support this clonotype. The chain recombines TRBV5-1 with TRBJ2-7, with D unresolved. The length of the CDR3 is 15 residues. Germline V lookup: CDR1 SGHRS, CDR2 YFSETQ. V lost 0 bases to trimming and J lost 2 bases, with 12 bases between them. The CDR3 coding sequence is TGCGCCAGCAGCTTGGGGCAGGTCGCCGCCTACGAGCAGTACTTC. Translation gives CASSLGQVAAYEQYF.

In its sample, this clonotype was seen many times. The gene calls are TRBV7-9 and TRBJ2-5, with a tentative D call TRBD2 (6 bases). This CDR3 spans 15 amino acids. The V gene lost 6 bases and the J gene lost 2 bases, with 16 bases spanning the gap. CDR1 SEHNR and CDR2 FQNEAQ come from the germline V gene (reference sequence). The CDR3: CASSRWASGQETQYF. CDR3 nucleotides: TGTGCCAGCAGTAGGTGGGCCAGCGGGCAAGAGACCCAGTACTTC.

This chain connects TRBV27 to TRBJ2-5; D remains ambiguous. Trimming shortened V by 5 bases and J by 4 bases, and 14 bases separated the two germline ends. CDR3 length equals 14 residues. Germline CDR1 is MNHEY and CDR2 is SMNVEV (reference sequence). This CDR3 reads CASSQKHPPETQYF. The DNA of the CDR3 is TGTGCCAGCAGTCAAAAACACCCCCCAGAGACCCAGTACTTC.

This clonotype was recorded many times. The chain links TRBV6-2 or TRBV6-3 to TRBJ2-5; the D is unclear. There are 12 residues in the CDR3. Germline-derived CDR1 and CDR2 are MNHEY and SVGEGT. Trimming took off 2 bases at V and 7 bases at J, with 8 bases between the two ends. CDR3: CASSYQIRTQYF. The CDR3 nucleotides are TGTGCCAGCAGTTACCAGATCCGGACCCAGTACTTC.

This clonotype showed up many times. The chain is built from TRBV15 and TRBJ2-7; 9 bases agree with TRBD2. CDR3 length: 15 amino acids. The germline V gene encodes CDR1 LNHNV and CDR2 YYDKDF (reference sequence). Trimming took 0 bases from V and 5 from J; bases not matched to a gene: 5. CDR3 nucleotide sequence: TGTGCCACCAGCAGAGACCCGGCTAGCGGGAACGAGCAGTACTTC. It encodes CATSRDPASGNEQYF.

This sequence joins TRBV27 and TRBJ2-7; D is undetermined. Trimming left V 8 bases short and J 5 bases short, with 19 bases between. CDR1 and CDR2 (germline): MNHEY, SMNVEV (reference sequence). The CDR3 contains 14 residues. CDR3 residues: CASPPGRPGNEQYF. The CDR3 DNA follows: TGTGCCAGCCCTCCGGGCAGGCCTGGCAACGAGCAGTACTTC.

This clonotype was seen ten or more times. The chain uses TRBV20-1 and TRBJ1-5; D gene uncertain. Deletions cut 6 bases from V and 3 bases from J, with 12 bases between. The germline V gene has CDR1 DFQATT and CDR2 SNEGSKA (reference sequence). The CDR3 contains 13 residues. This CDR3 reads CSAWTSFNQPQHF. In nucleotides, the CDR3 is TGCAGTGCATGGACCTCGTTCAATCAGCCCCAGCATTTT.